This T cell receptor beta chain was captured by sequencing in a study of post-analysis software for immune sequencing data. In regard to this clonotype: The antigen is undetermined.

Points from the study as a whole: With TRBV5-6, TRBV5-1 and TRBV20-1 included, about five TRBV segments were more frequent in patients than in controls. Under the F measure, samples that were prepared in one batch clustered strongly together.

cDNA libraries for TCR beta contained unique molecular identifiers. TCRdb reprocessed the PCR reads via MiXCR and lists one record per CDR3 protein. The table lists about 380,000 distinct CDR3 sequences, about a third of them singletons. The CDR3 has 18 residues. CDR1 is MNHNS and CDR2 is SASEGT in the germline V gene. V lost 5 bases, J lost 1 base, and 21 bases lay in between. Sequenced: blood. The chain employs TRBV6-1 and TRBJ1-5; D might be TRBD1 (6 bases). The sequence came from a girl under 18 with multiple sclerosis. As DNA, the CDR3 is TGTGCCAGCAGTCTGGACAGTCTACTACCTACCAGCAATCAGCCCCAGCATTTT. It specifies CASSLDSLLPTSNQPQHF.